This T cell receptor beta chain was sequenced during a study of blood T cell repertoires in COVID-19. For the study at large: PBMCs, B-cell-depleted T cells, or T cells were the source of the cDNA or gDNA that made up the material.

The repertoire was sequenced with immunoSEQ multiplex PCR; TCRdb's copy has only in-frame clones and lacks some. The repertoire consists of approximately 190,000 clones, with around 86% occurring once and the leading ten covering around 6.5%. The CDR3 is 11 amino acids. CDR1 is SQVTM and CDR2 is ANQGSEA in the germline V gene. The V end lost 6 bases, the J end lost 1 base, and 7 bases lay between the germline ends. Sequencing input: peripheral blood. This chain joins TRBV29-1 and TRBJ2-7; D not resolved. The receptor was isolated from a woman aged 35 to 49 with acute or convalescent COVID-19. This CDR3 is CSVSESYEQYF. The CDR3 DNA sequence: TGCAGCGTCTCCGAGTCCTACGAGCAGTACTTC.